The rows below give T cell receptor beta chains drawn from one sample of a study of blood T cells in healthy people across ages. TCRdb reprocessed the 5' RACE reads via MiXCR and lists one record per CDR3 protein. The data contain some 850,000 distinct CDR3 sequences, roughly 24% of them singletons. The data also belong to a second study, concerning T cells of mothers and their children.

The sequencing sample was made of blood. The receptors stem from a boy younger than 18 in good health. Both conserved end residues are part of each CDR3. A D gene is named only where the DNA matches it firmly. Only part of the rows carry a size: once, few, many, or a class if the clone is expanded.

size: .; J: TRBJ2-4; V: TRBV20-1; D: .; DNA: TGCAGTGCTAGACCAGCCAAAAACATTCAGTACTTC; CDR3: CSARPAKNIQYF
size: .; J: TRBJ2-2; V: TRBV6-5; D: TRBD1; DNA: TGTGCCAGCAGGACAGGGGTGCCCGGGGAGCTGTTTTTT; CDR3: CASRTGVPGELFF
size: .; J: TRBJ1-1; V: TRBV7-9; D: .; DNA: TGTGCCAGCAGCTTTCCGACAAACCCAACCCTGGGCACTGAAGCTTTCTTT; CDR3: CASSFPTNPTLGTEAFF
size: few; J: TRBJ2-2; V: TRBV7-9; D: .; DNA: TGTGCCAGCAGCTTAGGGACAGACTTCACCGGGGAGCTGTTTTTT; CDR3: CASSLGTDFTGELFF
size: few; J: TRBJ2-1; V: TRBV9; D: .; DNA: TGTGCCAGCAGTGTCCTGGGCATAGGGGACAATGAGCAGTTCTTC; CDR3: CASSVLGIGDNEQFF
size: .; J: TRBJ1-4; V: TRBV6-4; D: .; DNA: TGTGCCAGCCCTACCCCCGATACAGAAAAACTGTTTTTT; CDR3: CASPTPDTEKLFF
size: few; J: TRBJ1-5; V: TRBV12-3/TRBV12-4; D: .; DNA: TGTGCCAGCAGATCGTCGGGTAGCAATCAGCCCCAGCATTTT; CDR3: CASRSSGSNQPQHF
size: .; J: TRBJ1-1; V: TRBV29-1; D: .; DNA: TGCAGCGTTTGGAAGGGGAACACTGAAGCTTTCTTT; CDR3: CSVWKGNTEAFF
size: few; J: TRBJ1-2; V: TRBV11-2; D: .; DNA: TGTGCCAGCAGCTTAGGCAGGGGCGAATATGGCTACACCTTC; CDR3: CASSLGRGEYGYTF
size: .; J: TRBJ1-1; V: TRBV2; D: .; DNA: TGTGCCAGCAGTCGACGCGGTTGGGGGACTGAAGCTTTCTTT; CDR3: CASSRRGWGTEAFF
size: .; J: TRBJ2-3; V: TRBV7-2; D: .; DNA: TGTGCCAGCAGCTTGCCCAGGTCAGGGATAGATACGCAGTATTTT; CDR3: CASSLPRSGIDTQYF
size: .; J: TRBJ2-5; V: TRBV15; D: .; DNA: TGTGCCACCAGACCTGACGGGACCCGTGGCGGGGTGCAGTTAGGGACCCAGTACTTC; CDR3: CATRPDGTRGGVQLGTQYF
size: .; J: TRBJ1-2; V: TRBV20-1; D: TRBD1; DNA: TGCAGTGCTACCGGACAGGAGGGTGATGGCTACACCTTC; CDR3: CSATGQEGDGYTF
size: .; J: TRBJ2-5; V: TRBV7-2; D: TRBD2; DNA: TGTGCCAGCAGTCGTTCGAGGAGAGCTAGCGGCCAAGAGACCCAGTACTTC; CDR3: CASSRSRRASGQETQYF
size: .; J: TRBJ1-5; V: TRBV29-1; D: .; DNA: TGCAGCGCTAGGAATTTCAATCAGCCCCAGCATTTT; CDR3: CSARNFNQPQHF
size: many; J: TRBJ2-5; V: TRBV5-5; D: TRBD1; DNA: TGTGCCAGCAGCTCCCGGACAGGACAAGAGACCCAGTACTTC; CDR3: CASSSRTGQETQYF